These T cell receptor beta chains were read from a single sample in a study of CD8 T cells in ankylosing spondylitis. Each CDR3 protein is one row after TCRdb ran MiXCR on the 5' RACE reads. This sample has a few hundred thousand distinct CDR3 sequences; approximately 8.2% occur once, and the top ten carry about 15%. The sequenced material came from blood, either unsorted or a sorted T cell fraction (not recorded which). These receptors were taken from a male donor with ankylosing spondylitis. The CDR3 runs from the conserved cysteine through the conserved F or W. A D gene is named only where the DNA matches it firmly. Where a row states a size, it is once, few, many or the class of an expanded clone; other rows omit it.

clone size | J gene | V gene | D gene | CDR3 DNA | CDR3 protein
many | TRBJ2-1 | TRBV5-1 | TRBD1 | TGCGCCAGCAGCCTCGGACAGGGGGTGAACAATGAGCAGTTCTTC | CASSLGQGVNNEQFF
many | TRBJ2-7 | TRBV28 | NA | TGTGCCAGCAGTTTATTCGGTTACGAGCAGTACTTC | CASSLFGYEQYF
once | TRBJ2-3 | TRBV5-1 | TRBD1 | TGCGCCAGCAGCCCCTGGGGACCAGCATCTCAGGGGGCAGATACGCAGTATTTT | CASSPWGPASQGADTQYF
few | TRBJ1-1 | TRBV6-1 | NA | TGTGCCAGCGGAAGGGGGAAGAACACTGAAGCTTTCTTT | CASGRGKNTEAFF
NA | TRBJ2-1 | TRBV29-1 | NA | TGCAGCGTTGCCCTTGGGGCGGGTGAGCAGTTCTTC | CSVALGAGEQFF
many | TRBJ2-7 | TRBV20-1 | TRBD1 | TGCAGTGCCAAGGACAGGGGGCGGGTTACGAGCAGTTACGAGCAGTACTTC | CSAKDRGRVTSSYEQYF
NA | TRBJ2-4 | TRBV2 | NA | TGTGCCAGCAGTGAAGCGCTTCGAGGTAACATTCAGTGCTTC | CASSEALRGNIQCF
NA | TRBJ2-1 | TRBV19 | NA | TGTGCCAGTAGTATACGGGTTGAGGCCTACAATGAGCAGTTCTTC | CASSIRVEAYNEQFF
few | TRBJ2-2 | TRBV20-1 | TRBD2 | TGCAGTGCCCTCTTAAGCCTAGCGGAGTACACCGGGGAGCTGTTTTTT | CSALLSLAEYTGELFF
NA | TRBJ2-3 | TRBV4-1 | NA | TGCGCCAGCAGCCAGCTAACCACGGGGCGAGATACGCAGTATTTT | CASSQLTTGRDTQYF